The 10 T cell receptor beta chains reported below all come from one sample, sequenced in a study of shared clonotypes between healthy human individuals. Repertoires were generated with immunoSEQ multiplex PCR, while TCRdb's copy carries only in-frame clones and drops some. The sample includes about 560,000 clones, around 77% of them seen just once. The sequenced sample was PBMCs. Every receptor here comes from a woman aged 40 to 49 in good health. Some clones in this sample may be carry-over from other donors' samples.

The gene calls are TRBV28 and TRBJ1-1; the D gene is possibly TRBD1 (5 bases). Trimming stripped 6 bases from V and 5 bases from J, with 13 bases between. Per the germline V gene, CDR1 is MDHEN and CDR2 is SYDVKM. The CDR3 covers 13 residues. The CDR3 DNA follows: TGTGCCAGCAGCCCCCCCGGGACGACTGAAGCTTTCTTT. It yields the protein CASSPPGTTEAFF.

The chain links TRBV29-1 to TRBJ2-2; tentative D call: TRBD1 (6 bases). The CDR3 is made up of 14 amino acids. The germline CDR1 and CDR2 sequences are SQVTM and ANQGSEA. V dropped 2 bases and J dropped 4 bases, with 11 bases sitting between them. The CDR3 nucleotides read TGCAGCGTTGAACAGGGGATGGGCACCGGGGAGCTGTTTTTT. It translates to CSVEQGMGTGELFF.

This chain connects TRBV11-2 to TRBJ2-3; weak D call: TRBD1 (6 bases). The V gene's germline CDR1 is SGHAT and CDR2 FQNNGV. This CDR3 has 13 residues. Trimming pared 5 bases from V and 6 bases from J, leaving 12 bases between. The CDR3 sequence: CASSPARGDTQYF. CDR3 in DNA: TGTGCCAGCAGCCCTGCAAGGGGGGATACGCAGTATTTT.

The genes are TRBV13 and TRBJ2-7, with D hard to call. The germline V gene has CDR1 PRHDT and CDR2 FYEKMQ (reference sequence). The CDR3 length is 12 residues. V was shortened by 0 bases and J by 6 bases, with 6 bases between the two germline ends. This CDR3 is CASSLGNGEQYF. In DNA form, the CDR3 reads TGTGCCAGCAGCTTAGGGAACGGCGAGCAGTACTTC.

This clone appeared many times. J is TRBJ2-1 and V is TRBV28, with TRBD2 matching over 9 bases. Germline values: CDR1 MDHEN, CDR2 SYDVKM. V gave up 6 bases and J gave up 5 bases; unmatched junction bases: 17. The CDR3 spans 18 residues. DNA of the CDR3: TGTGCCAGCAGCATATCCCCCGGGGCGGGAGGGTTGCACAATGAGCAGTTCTTC. Translated, it gives CASSISPGAGGLHNEQFF.

Of note for this clone: At one boundary the junction diverges from the germline segment, which might be a read error. The chain joins TRBV6-4 to TRBJ2-2; D possibly corresponds to TRBD2 (5 bases). Germline lookup yields CDR1 MRHNA and CDR2 SNTAGT. The CDR3 has 13 amino acids. The CDR3 bases are TGTGCCAGCAGTGACTCGAACACCGGGGAGCCGTTTTTT. Its protein is CASSDSNTGEPFF.

The V and J genes are TRBV2 and TRBJ2-3; D is undetermined. The ends were cut back, 2 bases at V and 2 bases at J, with 8 bases in the middle. The CDR3 covers 14 residues. Germline CDR1 reads SNHLY; CDR2 reads FYNNEI. The DNA for the CDR3 is TGTGCCAGCAGTGAATTCACAGACACAGATACGCAGTATTTT. Residues: CASSEFTDTDTQYF.

The chain is built from TRBV2 and TRBJ2-7; 8 nucleotides match TRBD2. The V segment lost 6 bases and the J segment 3 bases; nucleotides outside the gene matches: 4. The CDR3 spans 13 residues. Germline loops: CDR1 SNHLY, CDR2 FYNNEI. The CDR3 loop reads CASREGLVYEQYF. CDR3 bases: TGTGCCAGCAGGGAGGGACTAGTCTACGAGCAGTACTTC.

The rearrangement joins TRBV30 to TRBJ2-5; tentatively, D is TRBD2 (5 bases). TRBJ2-7 explains the end of the DNA better; the J call may be wrong. CDR3 size: 18 residues. Germline values: CDR1 GTSNPN, CDR2 SVGIG (reference sequence). CDR3 amino acids: CAWSGAPGWAGSSYEQYF. The CDR3 DNA reads as TGTGCCTGGAGTGGAGCGCCCGGGTGGGCGGGCAGCTCCTACGAGCAGTACTTC.

About this clone itself: A far bigger clonotype differs at one base, so this is likely a read error. This rearrangement joins TRBV30 to TRBJ1-2; D is unresolved. The V end lost 0 bases, the J end lost 4 bases, and 12 bases lay between the germline ends. CDR1 GTSNPN and CDR2 SVGIG come from the germline V gene (reference sequence). The CDR3 spans 14 residues. The CDR3 DNA sequence: TGTGCCTGGAGTGTCAGGCCTTCCTTCTATGGCTACACCTTC. It encodes CAWSVRPSFYGYTF.